This TCR beta chain was captured by sequencing in a study of blood T cell repertoires in COVID-19. Across the study: Acute and convalescent COVID-19 samples came from the United States, Italy and Spain. T cells, B-cell-depleted T cells, or PBMCs supplied cDNA or gDNA.

In the source study's methods: For nucleated cells, counts were estimated from reference gene primer amplification. Assay used: immunoSEQ multiplex PCR; TCRdb lists only in-frame clones, some missing. D and trimming come from the DNA, and the V and J calls and clone size come from that table. The data contain 350,000 to 450,000 clones, about 85% of them seen just once; the ten biggest clones take up under 4%. CDR3 length: 13 residues. J was trimmed by 4 bases and V by 5 bases; bases with no gene match: 5. The germline CDR1 and CDR2 sequences are MNHEY and SMNVEV (reference sequence). This chain links TRBV27 with TRBJ2-7; 7 bases match TRBD1. The specimen sequenced was peripheral blood. The clonotype originates from a woman aged 18-30 years with acute or convalescent COVID-19. The CDR3 DNA follows: TGTGCCAGCAGTCAAGGACAGGAATACGAGCAGTACTTC. This translates into CASSQGQEYEQYF.